This TCR beta chain stems from a study of blood T cell repertoires in COVID-19. Whole-study context: Both acute and convalescent COVID-19 samples were obtained from the United States, Italy and Spain.

Germline CDR1 and CDR2: SNHLY and FYNNEI. V lost 6 bases, J lost 7 bases, and 13 bases lay in between. The CDR3 totals 13 residues. Some clones are missing from TCRdb's copy, which holds only in-frame ones; the method was immunoSEQ multiplex PCR. The data hold about 150,000 clones, with about 90% observed a single time. This chain connects TRBV2 to TRBJ2-1; perhaps TRBD2 as D (5 bases). The sequenced sample was peripheral blood. The sequence derives from a middle-aged man with acute or convalescent COVID-19. The CDR3 loop reads CASRVASGNEQFF. The CDR3 DNA sequence: TGTGCCAGCAGGGTCGCCTCGGGGAATGAGCAGTTCTTC. Combining the CDR3 with reference TRBV2 and TRBJ2-1 gives the whole variable domain EPEVTQTPSHQVTQMGQEVILRCVPISNHLYFYWYRQILGQKVEFLVSFYNNEISEKSEIFDDQFSVERPDGSNFTLKIRSTKLEDSAMYFCASRVASGNEQFFGPGTRLTVL.